The present T cell receptor (beta chain) was sequenced within a study of TIL therapy for anti-PD-1-resistant metastatic lung cancer. Study-level points and caveats: Compared with baseline intratumoral T cells, expanded TIL cultures were more clonal and less diverse (around 5.7% vs 31%).

This clone came up once. Its antigen is still unknown. Sequencing used immunoSEQ v3. The data were produced by immunoSEQ multiplex PCR, yet TCRdb's version contains in-frame clones alone and is incomplete. Among 6,500 or so clones, 60% to 80% were seen once, and the ten largest hold 7.5% to 8.5%. Time point given: pre-treatment sample, taken before nivolumab and TIL therapy. Pleural nodules or supraclavicular lymph nodes made up most of the excised metastases sampled. Patients then received nivolumab; progressors got lymphodepletion, TIL and IL-2. V lost 1 base and J lost 4; bases outside the gene matches: 7. Germline CDR1 reads SGHTA; CDR2 reads FQGTGA. The CDR3 totals 16 residues.

Sequences were derived from tumor tissue, sampled at baseline. The sequence was obtained from a person aged 25-80 years with non-small cell lung cancer. The chain employs TRBV7-3 and TRBJ1-5; 7 nucleotides align to TRBD1. The CDR3 here is CASSLISTGLNQPQHF. The CDR3, as DNA: TGTGCCAGCAGCTTAATATCGACAGGGCTAAATCAGCCCCAGCATTTT.